This is a list of T cell receptor beta chains from one sample in a study of T cell responses to AZD1222 COVID-19 vaccine. Assay used: immunoSEQ multiplex PCR; TCRdb lists only in-frame clones, some missing. The sample carries about 130,000 clones, 85% to 90% recorded once. The sample was peripheral blood, taken on day 0 of AZD1222 vaccination. These receptors were taken from an adult in good health. Each CDR3 is given with its conserved first and last residue. D genes are given only for firm matches. Some rows have no size entry. The others give once, few or many, or a class for an expanded clone.

CDR3 protein,CDR3 DNA,D gene,V gene,clone size,J gene
CASRPTGLGNTIYF,TGTGCCAGCAGACCAACAGGGCTGGGAAACACCATATATTTT,.,TRBV28,once,TRBJ1-3
CASRSVLVPGYTF,TGTGCCAGCAGGTCAGTTCTTGTGCCTGGCTACACCTTC,.,TRBV28,.,TRBJ1-2
CASSDHRYTEAFF,TGCGCCAGCAGTGATCATCGGTACACTGAAGCTTTCTTT,.,TRBV10-1,.,TRBJ1-1
CATSRAGNNEQFF,TGTGCCACCAGCAGGGCTGGGAACAATGAGCAGTTCTTC,.,TRBV15,.,TRBJ2-1
CASRPPWDSRYGYTF,TGTGCCAGCAGGCCTCCCTGGGACAGTCGCTATGGCTACACCTTC,TRBD1,TRBV6-2/TRBV6-3,.,TRBJ1-2
CASSASGGTDTQYF,TGTGCCAGCTCGGCTAGCGGGGGCACAGATACGCAGTATTTT,TRBD2,TRBV9,few,TRBJ2-3
CASSYRGIGTAEAFF,TGTGCCAGCAGTTACCGGGGAATCGGAACCGCTGAAGCTTTCTTT,.,TRBV6-5,.,TRBJ1-1
CASSLWGSSYNSPLHF,TGCGCCAGCAGCTTGTGGGGGAGCTCCTATAATTCACCCCTCCACTTT,.,TRBV5-1,.,TRBJ1-6
CASSQDPSRELAGTYEQYF,TGCGCCAGCAGCCAAGATCCTTCTAGGGAACTAGCGGGTACCTACGAGCAGTACTTC,TRBD2,TRBV4-1,.,TRBJ2-7
CASSSPGQGGGYTF,TGTGCCAGCAGTTCTCCCGGACAGGGAGGTGGCTACACCTTC,TRBD1,TRBV28,.,TRBJ1-2
CASSPGLAVFTGELFF,TGTGCCAGCTCCCCTGGGCTAGCAGTCTTCACCGGGGAGCTGTTTTTT,.,TRBV27,.,TRBJ2-2
CASSLWGGSNTGELFF,TGTGCCAGCAGCTTGTGGGGCGGATCGAACACCGGGGAGCTGTTTTTT,.,TRBV5-4,.,TRBJ2-2
CASTRGFSGNTIYF,TGTGCCAGCACTCGAGGTTTCTCTGGAAACACCATATATTTT,.,TRBV6-5,.,TRBJ1-3
CASSLGGGWDTEAFF,TGCGCCAGCAGCTTGGGGGGTGGTTGGGACACTGAAGCTTTCTTT,.,TRBV5-1,.,TRBJ1-1
CASSPRDWLDGTQYF,TGTGCCAGCAGCCCACGGGACTGGCTCGATGGGACCCAGTACTTC,.,TRBV9,.,TRBJ2-5
CATRRTSNTEAFF,TGTGCCACCCGCAGGACTTCGAACACTGAAGCTTTCTTT,.,TRBV6-5,once,TRBJ1-1
CASSVPGTGAGVYF,TGTGCCAGCAGCGTACCCGGGACAGGTGCTGGTGTGTACTTC,TRBD1,TRBV11-2,.,TRBJ2-4
CASSLDVTEGGTQYF,TGTGCCAGCAGCTTAGATGTCACGGAGGGAGGGACCCAGTACTTC,.,TRBV7-9,once,TRBJ2-5
CASSQDRGTIYF,TGTGCCAGCAGCCAAGATCGTGGGACCATATATTTT,.,TRBV3-1/TRBV3-2,.,TRBJ1-3
CASGFGSRTEAFF,TGCGCCAGTGGGTTTGGATCTCGCACTGAAGCTTTCTTT,.,TRBV4-3,.,TRBJ1-1
CASSGMDRERQPQHF,TGTGCCAGCAGTGGAATGGACAGGGAAAGGCAGCCCCAGCATTTT,TRBD1,TRBV28,.,TRBJ1-5
CASSQESGTGANVLTF,TGCGCCAGCAGCCAAGAATCCGGGACTGGGGCCAACGTCCTGACTTTC,.,TRBV4-3,few,TRBJ2-6
CASSQVVAGRSPLHF,TGTGCCAGCAGCCAAGTTGTGGCAGGGAGGTCACCCCTCCACTTT,.,TRBV14,.,TRBJ1-6
CASSLNRNSPLHF,TGTGCCAGCAGCTTAAACAGGAATTCACCCCTCCACTTT,.,TRBV7-6,once,TRBJ1-6
CASGSDGDQSQGQHF,TGTGCCAGCGGTTCGGACGGCGATCAATCTCAGGGCCAGCATTTT,.,TRBV2,.,TRBJ1-5
CASSTAGPGQPQHF,TGTGCCAGTAGTACAGCAGGGCCCGGTCAGCCCCAGCATTTT,.,TRBV19,.,TRBJ1-5
CASSPKRSTGELFF,TGCGCCAGCAGTCCTAAGCGGTCCACCGGGGAGCTGTTTTTT,.,TRBV5-1,.,TRBJ2-2
CASSVEGLGTEAFF,TGTGCCAGCAGCGTAGAGGGGCTGGGGACTGAAGCTTTCTTT,.,TRBV9,.,TRBJ1-1
CASSLFPVGARNTGELFF,TGTGCCAGCAGCTTATTCCCCGTGGGGGCGCGGAACACCGGGGAGCTGTTTTTT,.,TRBV7-2,once,TRBJ2-2
CASTTGDRSYEQYF,TGTGCCAGCACTACGGGGGATCGATCCTACGAGCAGTACTTC,.,TRBV6-5,.,TRBJ2-7
CASSLEEAGKENEQFF,TGTGCCAGCAGCTTAGAGGAAGCGGGGAAGGAGAATGAGCAGTTCTTC,TRBD2,TRBV11-3,.,TRBJ2-1
CASSPTRSRSPLHF,TGTGCCAGCAGTCCGACAAGGTCGCGTTCACCCCTCCACTTT,.,TRBV6-2/TRBV6-3,.,TRBJ1-6
CASSPSTYTYEQYF,TGCGCCAGCAGCCCCTCGACATATACCTACGAGCAGTACTTC,.,TRBV4-3,.,TRBJ2-7
CASSYSGPLNQPQHF,TGTGCCAGCAGTTACTCGGGACCCCTCAATCAGCCCCAGCATTTT,.,TRBV6-2/TRBV6-3,.,TRBJ1-5
CASSITSGSNQPQHF,TGTGCCAGTAGTATTACTTCTGGGAGCAATCAGCCCCAGCATTTT,.,TRBV19,few,TRBJ1-5
CASSLGAGGTDTQYF,TGTGCCAGCAGCTTAGGGGCGGGCGGCACAGATACGCAGTATTTT,.,TRBV7-8,.,TRBJ2-3
CASSSSGGVSTDTQYF,TGTGCCAGCAGCAGTAGCGGGGGGGTTAGCACAGATACGCAGTATTTT,TRBD2,TRBV11-2,.,TRBJ2-3
CASIRGSGYGNTIYF,TGTGCCAGTATTCGGGGGAGTGGATATGGAAACACCATATATTTT,.,TRBV19,.,TRBJ1-3
CASSLGDVRSGNTIYF,TGCGCCAGCAGCTTGGGGGACGTCCGCTCTGGAAACACCATATATTTT,.,TRBV5-1,.,TRBJ1-3
CASSTSSVSGNTIYF,TGTGCCAGCTCAACCTCCTCGGTCTCTGGAAACACCATATATTTT,.,TRBV18,.,TRBJ1-3
CASSPGTGGLTDTQYF,TGTGCCAGCAGCCCTGGGACAGGGGGGCTCACAGATACGCAGTATTTT,TRBD1,TRBV5-8,.,TRBJ2-3
CASKDRPGIANEQFF,TGTGCCAGCAAAGATAGGCCAGGGATTGCCAATGAGCAGTTCTTC,.,TRBV2,.,TRBJ2-1
CASSGGQGSNQPQHF,TGTGCCAGCAGTGGGGGACAGGGGAGCAATCAGCCCCAGCATTTT,TRBD1,TRBV6-2/TRBV6-3,few,TRBJ1-5
CASTPGGPNGNSPLHF,TGTGCCAGCACCCCAGGGGGCCCAAACGGTAATTCACCCCTCCACTTT,TRBD1,TRBV28,.,TRBJ1-6
CASSLGGSGGYTF,TGCGCCAGCAGCTTGGGAGGCTCGGGGGGCTACACCTTC,.,TRBV5-1,.,TRBJ1-2
CASSSPTSSDRLGAFF,TGTGCCAGCAGTTCACCAACATCCTCGGACAGGTTGGGAGCTTTCTTT,TRBD1,TRBV28,.,TRBJ1-1
CASSRAKGEIQPQHF,TGTGCCAGCTCAAGGGCGAAGGGGGAAATTCAGCCCCAGCATTTT,.,TRBV18,.,TRBJ1-5